The 20 T cell receptor beta chains listed next were all sequenced from one sample in a study of cytomegalovirus exposure and HLA in healthy donors. The study ran its PCR with 60 Vbeta and 13 Jbeta primers. Data came from immunoSEQ multiplex PCR; TCRdb stores just in-frame clones and leaves some out. The sample yields about 120,000 clones, approximately 80% seen once. Sequencing used PBMCs. These receptor sequences come from a woman between 18 and 30 years old in good health and CMV-seronegative.

The genes are TRBV18 and TRBJ1-1; tentative D call: TRBD1 (6 bases). Germline CDR1 is KGHSH and CDR2 is LQKENI. V was shortened by 1 base and J by 4 bases, with 10 bases between the two germline ends. The CDR3 is 14 residues long. In DNA, the CDR3 is TGTGCCAGCTCACCACAAGCAGGGGTCACTGAAGCTTTCTTT. Translation gives CASSPQAGVTEAFF.

The chain couples TRBV7-8 to TRBJ2-5, with 7 bases identical to TRBD2. CDR3 length: 14 residues. Per germline, CDR1 SGHVS and CDR2 FQNEAQ. The V segment lost 4 bases and the J segment 5 bases; nucleotides outside the gene matches: 7. The CDR3 DNA reads TGTGCCAGCAGCTCGGCGGGGGTGAGGGAGACCCAGTACTTC. Its protein is CASSSAGVRETQYF.

The genes are TRBV19 and TRBJ2-1; D possibly corresponds to TRBD1 (5 bases). This CDR3 region has 14 residues. Looked up from germline, CDR1 is LNHDA and CDR2 is SQIVND (reference sequence). Trimming cost V 6 bases and J 5 bases, with 14 bases left between them. CDR3 sequence reads: CASRRGWADNEQFF. The CDR3 DNA is TGTGCCAGTAGAAGGGGTTGGGCAGACAATGAGCAGTTCTTC.

The rearrangement uses TRBV7-3 and TRBJ2-3; TRBD1 matches at 8 bases. J lost 1 base, V lost 7 bases, and 10 bases had no gene match. The CDR3 spans 16 residues. CDR1 is SGHTA, CDR2 FQGTGA, per germline. CDR3 in amino acids: CASTISRDRCTDTQYF. In DNA, the CDR3 is TGTGCCAGCACCATTTCCCGGGACAGGTGCACAGATACGCAGTATTTT.

This chain joins TRBV19 and TRBJ1-1; a weak D match, TRBD1 (6 bases). The CDR3 is 14 residues long. Germline V CDR1 and CDR2: LNHDA, SQIVND (reference sequence). Trimming pared 7 bases from V and 9 bases from J, leaving 21 bases between. The CDR3 is CASNSRVGTFQAFF. In DNA form, the CDR3 reads TGTGCCAGTAACTCCAGGGTTGGGACATTTCAAGCTTTCTTT.

The rearrangement links TRBV9 to TRBJ2-7; 9 positions match TRBD2. The ends lost 0 bases at V and 1 base at J; junction bases unmatched: 2. CDR3 length equals 15 residues. Per germline, CDR1 SGDLS and CDR2 YYNGEE. In DNA, the CDR3 is TGTGCCAGCAGCGTAGGCCTAGCGGGATCCTACGAGCAGTACTTC. Residues: CASSVGLAGSYEQYF.

The chain recombines TRBV9 with TRBJ2-7; TRBD2 matches 8 bases. Germline CDR1 SGDLS, CDR2 YYNGEE. The V gene end was trimmed by 0 bases and the J gene end by 2 bases; junction bases not matched to a gene: 1. The CDR3 is 14 residues long. The CDR3 region has the DNA TGTGCCAGCAGCGTAGGACTAGCGCCCTACGAGCAGTACTTC. It encodes CASSVGLAPYEQYF.

The chain uses TRBV6-1 and TRBJ2-3; possibly TRBD2 for D (5 bases). V lost 2 bases and J 0 bases, leaving 9 bases between the germline ends. This CDR3 region has 15 residues. The V gene's germline CDR1 is MNHNS and CDR2 SASEGT. CDR3 loop: CASSEMRTSTDTQYF. Here the CDR3 DNA reads TGTGCCAGCAGTGAAATGCGGACTAGCACAGATACGCAGTATTTT.

The gene calls are TRBV7-2 and TRBJ2-3; TRBD1 matches 7 bases. Losses at the gene ends were 3 bases for V and 0 bases for J; bases not matched to a gene: 6. Germline V gene sequence: CDR1 SGHTA, CDR2 FQGNSA. The CDR3 covers 16 residues. The CDR3 protein is CASSLRGPTSTDTQYF. Written as DNA, the CDR3 is TGTGCCAGCAGCTTGAGGGGGCCTACTAGCACAGATACGCAGTATTTT.

The gene calls are TRBV2 and TRBJ1-2; 9 bases fit TRBD1. This CDR3 is 13 amino acids long. Trimming at V came to 6 bases and at J to 6 bases, leaving 5 bases not matched to a gene. Looked up from germline, CDR1 is SNHLY and CDR2 is FYNNEI. CDR3 in amino acids: CASSPGTGNGYTF. CDR3 DNA sequence: TGTGCCAGCAGCCCCGGGACAGGGAATGGCTACACCTTC.

The CDR3 DNA is TGTGCCATCAGTGAGTCCGTTAGGCGGAGCTCTGGAAACACCATATATTTT. This codes for CAISESVRRSSGNTIYF. The chain employs TRBV10-3 and TRBJ1-3, with D hard to call. The germline gives CDR1 ENHRY, CDR2 SYGVKD. The CDR3 length is 17 residues. V gave up 0 bases and J gave up 0 bases, with 12 bases separating them.

V and J are TRBV6-5 and TRBJ2-7; D remains ambiguous. From germline, CDR1 is MNHEY and CDR2 SVGAGI. V lost 1 base and J 3 bases, leaving 13 bases between the germline ends. There are 15 residues in the CDR3. The CDR3 region is CASSYYGYTNYEQYF. The CDR3 DNA reads TGTGCCAGCAGTTACTACGGGTACACAAACTACGAGCAGTACTTC.

In its sample, this clone was seen a few times. This rearrangement joins TRBV11-2 to TRBJ2-1, with 14 positions matching TRBD2. Per germline, CDR1 SGHAT and CDR2 FQNNGV. J gave up 8 bases and V 8 bases, and 5 bases lay outside the gene matches. The CDR3 has 14 amino acids. Written as DNA, the CDR3 is TGTGCCAGCTCTGGGACTAGCGGGAGTGATGAGCAGTTCTTC. Protein product: CASSGTSGSDEQFF.

This clone appeared a few times. The chain carries TRBV11-2 and TRBJ1-4; a possible D gene is TRBD1 (6 bases). The germline V gene encodes CDR1 SGHAT and CDR2 FQNNGV. V was pared by 5 bases and J by 0 bases, with 16 bases between. CDR3 length: 17 amino acids. The CDR3 loop is CASSERTTGATNEKLFF. In DNA, the CDR3 is TGTGCCAGCAGCGAACGAACGACAGGAGCAACTAATGAAAAACTGTTTTTT.

The chain links TRBV30 to TRBJ1-1; D not certain. CDR3 size: 15 residues. Germline CDR1 GTSNPN, CDR2 SVGIG (reference sequence). The V gene lost 0 bases and the J gene lost 1 base, with 12 bases spanning the gap. The CDR3 DNA reads as TGTGCCTGGAGTGTAGGGCCCGGGAGGAACACTGAAGCTTTCTTT. Protein product: CAWSVGPGRNTEAFF. Filled out from reference TRBV30 and TRBJ1-1, the complete variable domain reads SQTIHQWPATLVQPVGSPLSLECTVEGTSNPNLYWYRQAAGRGLQLLFYSVGIGQISSEVPQNLSASRPQDRQFILSSKKLLLSDSGFYLCAWSVGPGRNTEAFFGQGTRLTVV.

This clone was observed a handful of times. The chain employs TRBV9 and TRBJ2-3, with 8 bases lining up with TRBD1. Trimming at V came to 2 bases and at J to 5 bases, leaving 10 bases not matched to a gene. CDR1 is SGDLS, CDR2 YYNGEE, per germline. This CDR3 is 16 amino acids long. Written as DNA, the CDR3 is TGTGCCAGCAGCGTGGCCCAGGGGGCAGGAGGAGATACGCAGTATTTT. It yields the protein CASSVAQGAGGDTQYF.

The J gene is TRBJ2-1, the V gene TRBV5-1, with D tentatively TRBD1 (5 bases). There are 16 residues in the CDR3. The germline V and J ends were trimmed by 0 bases and 4 bases, with 14 bases remaining between them. Germline V CDR1 and CDR2: SGHRS, YFSETQ. The CDR3 is CASSLAGRAIYNEQFF. In DNA, the CDR3 is TGCGCCAGCAGCTTGGCAGGCAGGGCGATTTACAATGAGCAGTTCTTC.

The chain uses TRBV19 and TRBJ1-1; TRBD1 might be the D (5 bases). The germline CDR1 and CDR2 sequences are LNHDA and SQIVND (reference sequence). The CDR3 runs 15 residues. V lost 5 bases, J lost 1 base, and 14 bases lay in between. CDR3 amino acids: CASSPTPGGNTEAFF. The DNA of the CDR3 is TGTGCCAGTAGTCCCACGCCCGGGGGGAACACTGAAGCTTTCTTT.

The chain employs TRBV18 and TRBJ2-1; 12 nucleotides agree with TRBD2. The CDR3 is 19 residues long. Germline loops: CDR1 KGHSH, CDR2 LQKENI. The J segment lost 4 bases and the V segment lost 1 base, leaving 11 bases of the junction unmatched. The CDR3 loop is CASSPRGLAGLVTYNEQFF. DNA of the CDR3: TGTGCCAGCTCACCACGCGGACTAGCGGGACTGGTGACTTACAATGAGCAGTTCTTC.

This chain uses TRBV4-3 with TRBJ1-2; 7 bases align to TRBD1. The junction had 9 bases not matched to a gene; V was cut back by 0 bases and J by 5 bases. Looked up from germline, CDR1 is LGHNA and CDR2 is YSLEER. The CDR3 spans 16 residues. The CDR3 nucleotides are TGCGCCAGCAGCCAAGACGATATTACAGGGGCTTATGGCTACACCTTC. This sequence encodes CASSQDDITGAYGYTF.